This TCR beta chain is drawn from a study of blood T cell repertoires in COVID-19. TCRdb's table, derived via immunoSEQ multiplex PCR, lists solely in-frame clones and lacks some. The sample has around 320,000 clones, more than 85% seen once. Material: PBMCs or T cells enriched from blood (not recorded which). This TCR was recovered from a woman in her twenties or thirties who had been exposed to COVID-19.

DNA of the CDR3: TGTGCCAGCAGCCCGGGGAGGGTGGATCAGCCCCAGCATTTT. It codes for CASSPGRVDQPQHF. This sequence joins TRBV4-2 and TRBJ1-5; no definite D call. With 4 bases removed from V and 5 bases from J, the gap between germline ends came to 12 bases. The CDR3 extends over 14 amino acids. From germline, CDR1 is LGHNA and CDR2 YNFKEQ.